The T cell receptor (beta chain) described here comes from a study of regulatory T cells in long-lasting Graves disease. Relying on iRepertoire HTBI primers and Arm-PCR of CDR3 regions, the team built TCR beta libraries. From the multiplex PCR reads, TCRdb called clonotypes with MiXCR, one entry per CDR3 protein. Of some 400,000 distinct CDR3 sequences in the sample, about 15% were seen once. CDR1 MNHEY and CDR2 SVGAGI come from the germline V gene. The CDR3 totals 17 residues. Trimming cost V 2 bases and J 8 bases; bases outside gene matches: 14. This clonotype has ten or more counts. Time point reported: newly diagnosed GD, antithyroid drugs for less than 3 months. PBMCs were the source of the RNA used for TCR sequencing. This same sample was also taken into another study, of T cells in Graves' hyperthyroidism and ophthalmopathy. That report adds: The blood repertoire included most of the expanded thyroid clonotypes above 0.001.

This specimen consisted of peripheral blood mononuclear cells (PBMCs), obtained at new diagnosis, from a patient treated with antithyroid drugs. This receptor was identified in a woman under 40 with Graves disease. The rearrangement links TRBV6-5 to TRBJ2-2; 7 bases map to TRBD1. For the CDR3, the DNA is TGTGCCAGCAGTTACGGGGTCGGCCCAGGGGGAACTGGGGAGCTGTTTTTT. Encoded protein: CASSYGVGPGGTGELFF.